These T cell receptor beta chains were read from a single sample in a study of patients and donors after allogeneic stem cell transplantation. TCRdb reanalysed the RT-PCR reads using MiXCR and keeps one entry per CDR3 protein. The table shows about a million distinct CDR3 sequences, with approximately 18% occurring only once. The material sequenced was blood, either unsorted or a sorted T cell fraction (not recorded which). The receptors come from a human donor who was either an allogeneic HSCT recipient or a stem cell or donor lymphocyte infusion donor (not recorded which). It is not recorded whose cells these are; they may come from a transplant donor. Each CDR3 is given with its conserved first and last residue. A D gene is named only where the DNA matches it firmly. Clone size is stated in some rows and not others, as once, few, many or a class when expanded.

TRBD1	-	TRBV29-1	TRBJ1-2	CSVAPPGQGYGYTF	TGCAGCGTTGCCCCTCCGGGACAGGGGTATGGCTACACCTTC
TRBD2	-	TRBV7-6	TRBJ2-2	CASSSMRGTPTGELFF	TGTGCCAGCAGCTCTATGCGGGGGACCCCTACCGGGGAGCTGTTTTTT
TRBD1	-	TRBV3-1	TRBJ1-4	CASSHGQGAEKLFF	TGTGCCAGCAGCCACGGACAGGGGGCGGAAAAACTGTTTTTT
-	-	TRBV24-1	TRBJ2-2	CATSDPGTPNTGELFF	TGTGCCACCAGTGATCCCGGGACACCGAACACCGGGGAGCTGTTTTTT
-	-	TRBV5-1	TRBJ2-1	CASSRTQNEQFF	TGCGCCAGCAGCCGAACCCAAAATGAGCAGTTCTTC
TRBD1	many	TRBV5-1	TRBJ2-7	CASSLEDRAYEQYF	TGCGCCAGCAGCTTGGAGGACAGGGCCTACGAGCAGTACTTC
-	-	TRBV20-1	TRBJ2-3	CSADPLDSTDTQYF	TGCAGTGCTGATCCACTGGATAGCACAGATACGCAGTATTTT
TRBD1	few	TRBV12-3/TRBV12-4	TRBJ1-2	CASSYPGTGGAAYGYTF	TGTGCCAGCAGTTACCCGGGGACAGGGGGCGCCGCCTATGGCTACACCTTC
-	few	TRBV21-1	TRBJ1-4	CASSKNEKLFF	TGTGCCAGCAGCAAAAATGAAAAACTGTTTTTT
-	few	TRBV5-6	TRBJ1-1	CASSYRRTEAFF	TGTGCCAGCAGCTACAGGAGGACTGAAGCTTTCTTT
-	-	TRBV20-1	TRBJ1-2	CSAREQSNYGYTF	TGCAGTGCTAGAGAACAGTCTAACTATGGCTACACCTTC
TRBD1	-	TRBV27	TRBJ1-1	CASSFGTGNAEAFF	TGTGCCAGCAGTTTCGGGACAGGGAACGCTGAAGCTTTCTTT
TRBD1	few	TRBV30	TRBJ1-2	CAWSTTGQGANYGYTF	TGTGCCTGGAGTACAACCGGACAGGGGGCCAACTATGGCTACACCTTC
-	-	TRBV12-3/TRBV12-4	TRBJ2-5	CASSFYGPETQYF	TGTGCCAGCAGTTTCTATGGGCCGGAGACCCAGTACTTC
-	many	TRBV12-3/TRBV12-4	TRBJ1-2	CASSARQGHGYTF	TGTGCCAGCAGTGCCCGACAAGGACATGGCTACACCTTC
-	-	TRBV20-1	TRBJ2-7	CSASPRQVQYF	TGCAGTGCTAGTCCTCGACAGGTACAGTACTTC
-	few	TRBV29-1	TRBJ1-1	CSVVRPMNTEAFF	TGCAGCGTTGTGAGGCCCATGAACACTGAAGCTTTCTTT
-	-	TRBV25-1	TRBJ2-7	CASGSHEQYF	TGTGCCAGCGGTAGCCACGAGCAGTACTTC
TRBD2	few	TRBV2	TRBJ2-2	CASSGRVNTGELFF	TGTGCCAGTAGCGGGAGGGTTAACACCGGGGAGCTGTTTTTT
-	few	TRBV3-1	TRBJ2-6	CASSQGYPSGANVLTF	TGTGCCAGCAGCCAAGGTTATCCCTCTGGGGCCAACGTCCTGACTTTC
-	-	TRBV2	TRBJ2-5	CASSEVGGPQETQYF	TGTGCCAGCAGTGAAGTGGGGGGTCCTCAAGAGACCCAGTACTTC
-	-	TRBV7-9	TRBJ2-3	CASSSTRTGTDTQYF	TGTGCCAGCAGCTCGACGCGGACCGGCACAGATACGCAGTATTTT
-	few	TRBV20-1	TRBJ2-1	CSARDQQAANEQFF	TGCAGTGCTAGAGATCAACAGGCTGCCAATGAGCAGTTCTTC
TRBD1	-	TRBV10-3	TRBJ2-3	CAIRAGGPSDTQYF	TGTGCCATCAGAGCAGGGGGCCCGTCGGATACGCAGTATTTT
-	few	TRBV20-1	TRBJ2-5	CSARDGLPVSGQETQYF	TGCAGTGCTAGAGATGGGTTGCCGGTGAGCGGCCAAGAGACCCAGTACTTC
-	many	TRBV28	TRBJ2-7	CASSLSREQYF	TGTGCCAGCAGTTTATCCCGCGAGCAGTACTTC
-	few	TRBV6-6	TRBJ2-3	CASSGSDTQYF	TGTGCCAGCAGCGGGTCAGATACGCAGTATTTT
-	-	TRBV3-1	TRBJ2-1	CASSQVPDHPGDEQFF	TGTGCCAGCAGCCAAGTACCAGACCACCCTGGAGATGAGCAGTTCTTC
-	-	TRBV7-9	TRBJ1-1	CASSLASSHPKRSAFF	TGTGCCAGCAGCTTAGCTTCTTCGCACCCAAAAAGGTCCGCTTTCTTT
-	few	TRBV3-1	TRBJ2-1	CASSQRRDRHNEQFF	TGTGCCAGCAGCCAACGCCGGGACCGCCACAATGAGCAGTTCTTC
-	-	TRBV5-1	TRBJ2-3	CASRGGLDTQYF	TGCGCCAGCAGGGGGGGCTTGGATACGCAGTATTTT
-	-	TRBV27	TRBJ2-7	CASSFIPGASDAYEQYF	TGTGCCAGCAGTTTTATCCCCGGGGCTTCGGACGCCTACGAGCAGTACTTC
TRBD1	few	TRBV11-2	TRBJ2-7	CASSFPVGWTGGYEQYF	TGTGCCAGCAGCTTCCCGGTAGGGTGGACAGGGGGCTACGAGCAGTACTTC
TRBD2	-	TRBV7-9	TRBJ2-2	CAVPGLEPTGELFF	TGTGCCGTACCGGGACTAGAGCCCACCGGGGAGCTGTTTTTT
TRBD1	-	TRBV4-3	TRBJ2-7	CASSRGTAKSYEQYF	TGCGCCAGCAGCCGAGGGACAGCCAAATCCTACGAGCAGTACTTC
TRBD2	few	TRBV12-3/TRBV12-4	TRBJ2-7	CASSSRTSGGYDYEQYF	TGTGCCAGCAGTTCCCGGACTAGCGGGGGCTACGACTACGAGCAGTACTTC
-	-	TRBV12-3/TRBV12-4	TRBJ2-7	CASSLGRRQVSSYEQYF	TGTGCCAGCAGTTTAGGTAGAAGACAGGTAAGCTCCTACGAGCAGTACTTC
TRBD1	-	TRBV2	TRBJ2-2	CASGPGRGITGELFF	TGTGCCAGCGGCCCTGGCAGGGGGATCACCGGGGAGCTGTTTTTT
-	-	TRBV2	TRBJ2-1	CASGSWDEQFF	TGTGCCAGCGGGTCTTGGGACGAGCAGTTCTTC
-	few	TRBV6-1	TRBJ1-1	CASTAGRGLGTEAFF	TGTGCCAGCACGGCCGGGCGGGGGCTTGGCACTGAAGCTTTCTTT
TRBD1	-	TRBV28	TRBJ2-7	CASSFYWTGTPYEQYF	TGTGCCAGCAGTTTCTACTGGACAGGGACCCCCTACGAGCAGTACTTC
-	-	TRBV7-8	TRBJ1-1	CASSLVLASMNTEAFF	TGTGCCAGCAGCTTAGTTTTAGCCTCCATGAACACTGAAGCTTTCTTT
TRBD1	few	TRBV6-1	TRBJ2-7	CASSLTGLSYEQYF	TGTGCCAGCAGCCTGACAGGGTTGTCCTACGAGCAGTACTTC
TRBD2	-	TRBV2	TRBJ2-7	CASLLAGTYEQYF	TGTGCCAGCCTATTAGCGGGAACCTACGAGCAGTACTTC
-	few	TRBV4-3	TRBJ1-4	CASSQDARGEKLFF	TGCGCCAGCAGCCAAGATGCCAGAGGGGAAAAACTGTTTTTT